A few counts support the clone carrying this T cell receptor (beta chain). The sample originates from a study of shared clonotypes between healthy human individuals. Naive CD8 isolation took CD45RO-negative cells positively selected for CCR7 and excluded terminally differentiated effector memory CD45RA+ cells. TCRdb keeps only in-frame clones here, not all; method: immunoSEQ multiplex PCR. Seen here are 2 million to 2.5 million clones, approximately 94% observed once, and the top ten hold roughly 1.7%. CDR3 length equals 13 residues. Germline trimming cut 6 bases from V and 8 bases from J; bases unmatched to any gene: 5. Germline CDR1 SQVTM, CDR2 ANQGSEA.

The V gene is TRBV29-1, the J gene TRBJ1-4; 11 nucleotides match TRBD1. Sequencing was carried out using naive CD8+ T cells from PBMCs. The TCR was taken from a young man in good health. Some clones in this sample may be carry-over from other donors' samples. The CDR3 region has the DNA TGCAGCGTGGGACAGGGGGTAGGAGAAAAACTGTTTTTT. Encoded protein: CSVGQGVGEKLFF. The entire variable domain, with the rest obtained from reference TRBV29-1 and TRBJ1-4, is as follows: SAVISQKPSRDICQRGTSLTIQCQVDSQVTMMFWYRQQPGQSLTLIATANQGSEATYESGFVIDKFPISRPNLTFSTLTVSNMSPEDSSIYLCSVGQGVGEKLFFGSGTQLSVL.